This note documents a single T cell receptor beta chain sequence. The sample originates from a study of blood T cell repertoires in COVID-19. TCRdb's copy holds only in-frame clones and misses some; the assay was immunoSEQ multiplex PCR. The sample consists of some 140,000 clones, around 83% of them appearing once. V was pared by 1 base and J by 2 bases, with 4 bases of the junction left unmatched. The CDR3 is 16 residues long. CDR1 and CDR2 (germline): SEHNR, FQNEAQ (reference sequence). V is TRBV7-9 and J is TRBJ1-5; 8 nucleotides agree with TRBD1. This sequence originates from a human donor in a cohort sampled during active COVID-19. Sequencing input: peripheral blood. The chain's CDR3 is CASSLGTGYGNQPQHF. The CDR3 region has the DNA TGTGCCAGCAGCTTAGGGACAGGGTATGGCAATCAGCCCCAGCATTTT.